One and the same sample provided the 22 T cell receptor beta chains below, sequenced in a study of OX40 agonist ivuxolimab in advanced cancers. The data were produced by immunoSEQ multiplex PCR, yet TCRdb's version contains in-frame clones alone and is incomplete. The sample shows under 20,000 clones, 70% to 90% of them seen only once. Material: CD4+ or CD8+ T cells sorted from blood, obtained in a trial of the OX40 agonist ivuxolimab. These receptor sequences come from an adult with an advanced solid tumor such as melanoma, head and neck, liver or kidney cancer.

This clone was found once. This CDR3 reads CASADTHYEQYF. The CDR3 nucleotides read TGTGCCAGCGCCGACACTCACTACGAGCAGTACTTC. The chain has TRBV6-6 and TRBJ2-7; D uncertain. Trimming shortened V by 8 bases and J by 3 bases, and 11 bases separated the two germline ends. The germline gives CDR1 MNHNY, CDR2 SVGAGI (reference sequence). This CDR3 contains 12 residues.

The chain is built from TRBV6-9 and TRBJ2-7; 9 bases are a match to TRBD2. The CDR3 length is 15 residues. CDR1 is MNHGY, CDR2 SVAAGI, per germline. V shed 6 bases, J shed 7 bases, and the junction held 13 bases outside the gene matches. The CDR3, as DNA: TGTGCCAGCAGCTTAATTATAGCGGGAGCGACTGAGCAGTACTTC. It codes for CASSLIIAGATEQYF.

This CDR3 reads CASSGHLAGAPSEQFF. CDR3 bases: TGTGCCAGCAGTGGACATCTAGCGGGAGCCCCCAGTGAGCAGTTCTTC. This chain joins TRBV25-1 and TRBJ2-1; 10 bases line up with TRBD2. There are 16 residues in the CDR3. The J segment lost 9 bases and the V segment lost 4 bases, leaving 12 bases of the junction unmatched. Germline CDR1 and CDR2: MGHDK and SYGVNS. The full variable domain, in which reference TRBV25-1 and TRBJ2-1 provide the parts outside the CDR3, is EADIYQTPRYLVIGTGKKITLECSQTMGHDKMYWYQQDPGMELHLIHYSYGVNSTEKGDLSSESTVSRIRTEHFPLTLESARPSHTSQYLCASSGHLAGAPSEQFFGPGTRLTVL.

In its sample, this clone was seen once. The chain is built from TRBV7-3 and TRBJ2-7; the match to TRBD2 covers 7 bases. Losses at the gene ends were 5 bases for V and 3 bases for J; bases not matched to a gene: 4. The CDR3 length is 13 residues. The germline CDR1 and CDR2 sequences are SGHTA and FQGTGA. The CDR3 loop reads CASSPSGGYEQYF. The CDR3 region has the DNA TGTGCCAGCAGCCCGTCGGGGGGCTACGAGCAGTACTTC.

This clone occurred once. This chain connects TRBV29-1 to TRBJ1-4; 12 nucleotides agree with TRBD1. CDR3 length: 18 residues. The V and J ends lost 1 base and 8 bases, in that order; junction bases with no gene match: 14. Per germline, CDR1 SQVTM and CDR2 ANQGSEA. The CDR3 region is CSVEGRDRGRGRCEKLFF. CDR3 DNA sequence: TGCAGCGTTGAAGGCCGGGACAGGGGGCGCGGCCGATGCGAAAAACTGTTTTTT.

The chain's CDR3 is CAISDSSRGNTIYF. The CDR3 DNA reads as TGTGCCATCAGTGATAGTTCAAGGGGAAACACCATATATTTT. The rearrangement links TRBV10-3 to TRBJ1-3; D is uncertain. Deletions cut 3 bases from V and 4 bases from J, with 10 bases between. The CDR3 is 14 amino acids. Germline CDR1 ENHRY, CDR2 SYGVKD.

The chain uses TRBV5-6 and TRBJ2-2; TRBD2 matches 9 bases. The junction had 7 bases not matched to a gene; V was cut back by 4 bases and J by 3 bases. This CDR3 comprises 16 residues. Germline values: CDR1 SGHDT, CDR2 YYEEEE. CDR3 in DNA: TGTGCCAGCAGCCGACTAGCGGTTTTTGACACCGGGGAGCTGTTTTTT. As protein: CASSRLAVFDTGELFF.

The genes are TRBV4-3 and TRBJ2-7; 9 positions agree with TRBD2. Trimming cost V 3 bases and J 4 bases; bases outside gene matches: 16. CDR3 length equals 18 residues. CDR1 is LGHNA, CDR2 YSLEER, per germline. The CDR3 nucleotides are TGCGCCAGCAGCCAGCAAGCTAATAGCGGGGGAACCCCTTACGAGCAGTACTTC. This sequence encodes CASSQQANSGGTPYEQYF.

The V and J genes are TRBV4-3 and TRBJ2-2, with D perhaps given as TRBD1 or TRBD2 (6 bases each). Trimming took 1 base from V and 8 from J, leaving 17 bases between them. This CDR3 spans 16 amino acids. Per germline, CDR1 LGHNA and CDR2 YSLEER. CDR3 loop: CASSQGQGRGLGELFF. DNA for the CDR3: TGCGCCAGCAGCCAAGGCCAGGGGCGGGGTCTAGGGGAGCTGTTTTTT.

The rearrangement links TRBV14 to TRBJ2-7, with TRBD1 matching 9 bases. This CDR3 region has 16 residues. CDR1 is SGHDN, CDR2 FVKESK, per germline. V trimming: 0 bases; J trimming: 5 bases; junction bases outside the gene matches: 8. CDR3 coding DNA: TGTGCCAGCAGCCAAGATGCAGGGACAGGGTTCGACGAGCAGTACTTC. This translates into CASSQDAGTGFDEQYF.

The V gene is TRBV19, the J gene TRBJ2-7; TRBD1 aligns across 10 bases. CDR1 is LNHDA, CDR2 SQIVND, per germline (reference sequence). V trimming: 3 bases; J trimming: 3 bases; junction bases outside the gene matches: 5. The CDR3 spans 15 residues. The CDR3 protein is CASSMGQGNHYEQYF. In nucleotides, the CDR3 is TGTGCCAGTAGTATGGGACAGGGGAACCACTACGAGCAGTACTTC.

The J gene is TRBJ2-7, the V gene TRBV5-6; maybe TRBD1 (6 bases). CDR1 and CDR2 (germline): SGHDT, YYEEEE. V shed 4 bases and J shed 3 bases, with 14 bases lying between them. The CDR3 loop spans 14 amino acids. The chain's CDR3 is CASSVTLGGYEQYF. The CDR3 DNA reads as TGTGCCAGCAGCGTGACTCTAGGGGGCTACGAGCAGTACTTC.

V is TRBV6-5 and J is TRBJ1-1; 11 bases are a match to TRBD1. V lost 2 bases, J lost 0 bases, and 2 bases stayed unmatched. This CDR3 comprises 16 residues. From germline, CDR1 is MNHEY and CDR2 SVGAGI. The CDR3 spells CASSYGQGALNTEAFF. CDR3 sequence (DNA): TGTGCCAGCAGTTACGGACAGGGGGCATTGAACACTGAAGCTTTCTTT.

The rearrangement uses TRBV7-3 and TRBJ2-1, with 9 bases identical to TRBD2. Germline CDR1 reads SGHTA; CDR2 reads FQGTGA. The CDR3 has 15 amino acids. The junction had 4 bases not matched to a gene; V was cut back by 0 bases and J by 7 bases. The CDR3: CASSLTSGSANEQFF. The CDR3 DNA sequence: TGTGCCAGCAGCTTAACTAGCGGGAGCGCGAATGAGCAGTTCTTC.

J is TRBJ2-7 and V is TRBV14; maybe TRBD2 (5 bases). The CDR3 is made up of 17 amino acids. V was cut by 3 bases and J by 6 bases, with 24 bases left in between. Germline values: CDR1 SGHDN, CDR2 FVKESK. CDR3 sequence (DNA): TGTGCCAGCAGCCAGGGATTCACGGGAATCCTACCGGGCGAGCAGTACTTC. Protein product: CASSQGFTGILPGEQYF.

This chain joins TRBV21-1 and TRBJ2-7. TRBV21-1 is tagged as a pseudogene. The CDR3 consists of 15 residues. The CDR3 DNA follows: TGTGCCAGCAGCAAGCCCTCCGGGCGGTCCTACGAGCAGTACTTC. Protein: CASSKPSGRSYEQYF.

This chain uses TRBV10-3 with TRBJ1-1, with 7 bases fitting TRBD1. Germline V CDR1 and CDR2: ENHRY, SYGVKD. The CDR3 is 12 residues long. The junction had 2 bases not matched to a gene; V was cut back by 10 bases and J by 0 bases. This chain's CDR3 is CATGQVNTEAFF. The CDR3 coding sequence is TGTGCCACCGGACAGGTGAACACTGAAGCTTTCTTT.

V gene TRBV6-6 combines with J gene TRBJ1-2, with TRBD1 matching 9 bases. The CDR3 extends over 15 amino acids. With 6 bases clipped from V and 7 bases from J, the junction kept 12 bases outside the gene matches. Germline V gene lookup returns CDR1 MNHNY and CDR2 SVGAGI (reference sequence). Written as DNA, the CDR3 is TGTGCCAGCAGCCGCCACGCGGACAGGGGAGGTGGCTACACCTTC. Protein sequence: CASSRHADRGGGYTF.

Sample share makes this clone large. This chain uses TRBV15 with TRBJ2-7; TRBD1 aligns across 7 bases. The length of the CDR3 is 15 residues. Per the germline V gene, CDR1 is LNHNV and CDR2 is YYDKDF (reference sequence). J gave up 2 bases and V 2 bases, and 6 bases lay outside the gene matches. Written as DNA, the CDR3 is TGTGCCACCAGCAGAAGTGAGGGACAGACCTACGAGCAGTACTTC. Translation gives CATSRSEGQTYEQYF.

This clone has just one count. The CDR3 nucleotides read TGTGCCAGCAGCGTAGGGGCGGAGAACACTGAAGCTTTCTTT. As protein: CASSVGAENTEAFF. V usage is TRBV9 and J usage is TRBJ1-1, with no clear D. Trimming left V 0 bases short and J 1 base short, with 7 bases between. Per germline, CDR1 SGDLS and CDR2 YYNGEE. CDR3 length: 14 residues. The entire variable domain, with the rest obtained from reference TRBV9 and TRBJ1-1, is as follows: DSGVTQTPKHLITATGQRVTLRCSPRSGDLSVYWYQQSLDQGLQFLIQYYNGEERAKGNILERFSAQQFPDLHSELNLSSLELGDSALYFCASSVGAENTEAFFGQGTRLTVV.

The chain links TRBV18 to TRBJ1-1; D uncertain. Germline loops: CDR1 KGHSH, CDR2 LQKENI. The length of the CDR3 is 13 residues. V was clipped by 5 bases and J by 3 bases, with 10 bases between them. The CDR3 DNA is TGTGCCAGCTCAAAAAATTGGGACACTGAAGCTTTCTTT. Its translation: CASSKNWDTEAFF.

The chain carries TRBV13 and TRBJ1-2, with D possibly matching TRBD1 (5 bases). CDR1 is PRHDT and CDR2 is FYEKMQ in the germline V gene (reference sequence). V was clipped by 5 bases and J by 4 bases, with 11 bases between them. The CDR3 contains 13 residues. CDR3 residues: CASSEEGTYGYTF. The CDR3 DNA follows: TGTGCCAGCAGCGAAGAAGGGACCTATGGCTACACCTTC.